Listed here are 25 T cell receptor beta chains from one sample, sequenced in a study of STAT5B mutations in CD4+ large granular lymphocyte leukemia. Assay: immunoSEQ multiplex PCR; the TCRdb copy retains only in-frame clones and omits some. Of 30,000 to 40,000 clones detected, roughly 85% appear once; the ten largest clones hold over 1%. Input material: CD4+ T cells from blood buffy coats. These receptors were collected from a human donor in good health.

This chain joins TRBV2 and TRBJ2-6; D is perhaps TRBD2 (6 bases). Germline values: CDR1 SNHLY, CDR2 FYNNEI. The V end lost 8 bases, the J end lost 0 bases, and 11 bases lay between the germline ends. CDR3 length: 15 residues. CDR3 sequence: CASLAGSSGANVLTF. The CDR3 DNA reads as TGTGCCAGCCTCGCGGGGAGCTCTGGGGCCAACGTCCTGACTTTC.

The rearrangement uses TRBV28 and TRBJ2-7; D ambiguous. With 2 bases removed from V and 3 bases from J, the gap between germline ends came to 11 bases. The germline V gene has CDR1 MDHEN and CDR2 SYDVKM. CDR3 size: 14 residues. In DNA, the CDR3 is TGTGCCAGCAGTTTAAGGCCTAGGCACTACGAGCAGTACTTC. It yields the protein CASSLRPRHYEQYF.

V usage is TRBV18 and J usage is TRBJ2-2; D perhaps matches TRBD1 (6 bases). Germline-derived CDR1 and CDR2 are KGHSH and LQKENI. V lost 3 bases, J lost 1 base, and 18 bases lay in between. The CDR3 totals 18 residues. DNA of the CDR3: TGTGCCAGCTCACCGCCGATTAGCTGGGACAAGAACACCGGGGAGCTGTTTTTT. Protein product: CASSPPISWDKNTGELFF.

This clone was seen once. The chain uses TRBV30 and TRBJ2-7; D gene uncertain. The ends were cut back, 4 bases at V and 2 bases at J, with 9 bases in the middle. CDR1 and CDR2 (germline): GTSNPN, SVGIG (reference sequence). CDR3 length equals 12 residues. CDR3 residues: CAWISPAYEQYF. CDR3 nucleotides: TGTGCCTGGATAAGTCCTGCCTACGAGCAGTACTTC.

The CDR3, as DNA: TGTGCCAGCTTTGATAGCGGGACGCAAGAGACCCAGTACTTC. Protein: CASFDSGTQETQYF. The chain is built from TRBV13 and TRBJ2-5, with 8 nucleotides matching TRBD2. This CDR3 contains 14 residues. With V trimmed by 8 bases and J by 2 bases, 7 bases remained unmatched. Per germline, CDR1 PRHDT and CDR2 FYEKMQ (reference sequence). Variable domain in full (rest from reference TRBV13 and TRBJ2-5): AAGVIQSPRHLIKEKRETATLKCYPIPRHDTVYWYQQGPGQDPQFLISFYEKMQSDKGSIPDRFSAQQFSDYHSELNMSSLELGDSALYFCASFDSGTQETQYFGPGTRLLVL.

V and J are TRBV11-3 and TRBJ2-7; 8 bases match TRBD1. V lost 3 bases to trimming and J lost 7 bases; unmatched junction nucleotides: 11. The germline gives CDR1 SGHNT, CDR2 YENEEA. The CDR3 contains 15 residues. CDR3 loop: CASSLPGQVRPEQYF. In DNA form, the CDR3 reads TGTGCCAGCAGCTTGCCGGGACAGGTCCGCCCGGAGCAGTACTTC.

The sample holds one count of this clone. V gene TRBV6-5 combines with J gene TRBJ1-2; D ambiguous. The V end was cut by 0 bases, the J end by 5 bases, with 10 bases between. The CDR3 spans 14 residues. The V gene's germline CDR1 is MNHEY and CDR2 SVGAGI. CDR3 sequence reads: CASSYSLGRYGYTF. The CDR3 DNA follows: TGTGCCAGCAGTTACTCGTTAGGGCGGTATGGCTACACCTTC.

This chain connects TRBV6-1 to TRBJ1-5, with a tentative D call TRBD1 (6 bases). V was shortened by 3 bases and J by 7 bases, with 16 bases between the two germline ends. CDR1 MNHNS and CDR2 SASEGT come from the germline V gene. The CDR3 is 15 residues long. Written as DNA, the CDR3 is TGTGCCAGCAGTGAGGGCCCACAGGGAAACCAGCCCCAGCATTTT. Translating gives CASSEGPQGNQPQHF.

The rearrangement links TRBV6-5 to TRBJ2-3; D may correspond to TRBD1 or TRBD2 (5 bases each). Germline CDR1 reads MNHEY; CDR2 reads SVGAGI. V shed 2 bases and J shed 6 bases, with 9 bases lying between them. The CDR3 contains 13 residues. The CDR3: CASSYRGGDTQYF. The CDR3 DNA sequence: TGTGCCAGCAGTTACAGGGGCGGGGATACGCAGTATTTT.

J is TRBJ1-2 and V is TRBV5-4; the D is unclear. V lost 2 bases, J lost 1 base, and 12 bases lay in between. This CDR3 is built from 15 residues. CDR1 and CDR2 from the germline V gene are SGHNT and YYREEE (reference sequence). The CDR3 protein is CASSLWSVINYGYTF. The CDR3 DNA follows: TGTGCCAGCAGCTTATGGTCAGTAATTAACTATGGCTACACCTTC.

The chain joins TRBV9 to TRBJ2-5; 11 bases fit TRBD2. The V segment lost 3 bases and the J segment 1 base; nucleotides outside the gene matches: 2. This CDR3 comprises 15 residues. Germline V gene lookup returns CDR1 SGDLS and CDR2 YYNGEE. CDR3 in amino acids: CASSEGTSGQETQYF. The CDR3 bases are TGTGCCAGCAGCGAGGGGACTAGCGGCCAAGAGACCCAGTACTTC. The full variable domain, in which reference TRBV9 and TRBJ2-5 provide the parts outside the CDR3, is DSGVTQTPKHLITATGQRVTLRCSPRSGDLSVYWYQQSLDQGLQFLIQYYNGEERAKGNILERFSAQQFPDLHSELNLSSLELGDSALYFCASSEGTSGQETQYFGPGTRLLVL.

This chain links TRBV6-5 with TRBJ1-4, with D uncertain. Germline V gene lookup returns CDR1 MNHEY and CDR2 SVGAGI. V lost 2 bases and J 7 bases, leaving 5 bases between the germline ends. The CDR3 has 12 amino acids. The CDR3 DNA reads TGTGCCAGCAGTTACCCGCCTGAAAAACTGTTTTTT. Its protein product is CASSYPPEKLFF.

The chain uses TRBV5-1 and TRBJ2-2; D may correspond to TRBD1 or TRBD2 (6 bases each). Germline values: CDR1 SGHRS, CDR2 YFSETQ. This CDR3 is built from 16 residues. V was clipped by 2 bases and J by 6 bases, with 17 bases between them. CDR3 protein: CASSFSALGGAGELFF. The CDR3, as DNA: TGCGCCAGCAGCTTCTCGGCCCTCGGGGGCGCCGGGGAGCTGTTTTTT.

V usage is TRBV18 and J usage is TRBJ1-2; D possibly corresponds to TRBD1 (5 bases). Trimming cost V 4 bases and J 1 base, with 10 bases left between them. Germline V gives CDR1 KGHSH, CDR2 LQKENI. CDR3 size: 14 residues. Written as DNA, the CDR3 is TGTGCCAGCTCACTAGGGGCGCTTAACTATGGCTACACCTTC. Protein product: CASSLGALNYGYTF.

The chain is built from TRBV13 and TRBJ1-1; D is uncertain. Germline loops: CDR1 PRHDT, CDR2 FYEKMQ (reference sequence). The CDR3 contains 17 residues. Between the trimmed V and J ends, which lost 4 bases and 0 bases, there was a span of 18 bases. The CDR3 is CASSSSEEVYLNTEAFF. CDR3 nucleotides: TGTGCCAGCAGCTCCAGTGAGGAGGTCTACCTGAACACTGAAGCTTTCTTT.

The chain couples TRBV19 to TRBJ1-2; 9 nucleotides align to TRBD1. CDR3 length equals 15 residues. Germline assignment: CDR1 LNHDA and CDR2 SQIVND (reference sequence). The trim removed 6 bases at V and 2 bases at J, leaving 7 bases unmatched. The CDR3 nucleotides are TGTGCCAGTAGCCAACGGACAGGGGCAAACTATGGCTACACCTTC. It yields the protein CASSQRTGANYGYTF.

The chain recombines TRBV27 with TRBJ2-7, with D possibly TRBD1 on 5 matching bases. CDR1 MNHEY and CDR2 SMNVEV come from the germline V gene (reference sequence). The CDR3 sequence is 15 residues long. The V and J ends lost 1 base and 4 bases respectively, with 14 bases between them. CDR3 in amino acids: CASSLLLGPRYEQYF. CDR3 coding DNA: TGTGCCAGCAGTTTATTGCTGGGGCCAAGATACGAGCAGTACTTC.

The V call is TRBV5-1, the J call TRBJ1-3, with 7 bases aligning to TRBD1. The CDR3 has 14 amino acids. Trimming cost V 4 bases and J 4 bases; bases outside gene matches: 5. CDR1 SGHRS and CDR2 YFSETQ come from the germline V gene. In DNA, the CDR3 is TGCGCCAGCAGCCGTGGGACAGACGGAAACACCATATATTTT. Amino acids: CASSRGTDGNTIYF.

The rearrangement uses TRBV5-1 and TRBJ1-3; D remains unclear. This CDR3 contains 15 residues. V lost 0 bases and J 3 bases, leaving 10 bases between the germline ends. Germline CDR1 reads SGHRS; CDR2 reads YFSETQ. The CDR3 DNA is TGCGCCAGCAGCTTGGGGGCCTTGGGTGGAAACACCATATATTTT. Translated: CASSLGALGGNTIYF. Using reference TRBV5-1 and TRBJ1-3 for the parts outside the CDR3, the full variable domain is KAGVTQTPRYLIKTRGQQVTLSCSPISGHRSVSWYQQTPGQGLQFLFEYFSETQRNKGNFPGRFSGRQFSNSRSEMNVSTLELGDSALYLCASSLGALGGNTIYFGEGSWLTVV.

The chain couples TRBV7-3 to TRBJ2-1; D tentatively fits TRBD1 or TRBD2 (7 bases each). V shed 0 bases and J shed 10 bases, with 16 bases lying between them. This CDR3 region has 15 residues. From germline, CDR1 is SGHTA and CDR2 FQGTGA. CDR3 region: CASSLTAGGEPEQFF. CDR3 sequence (DNA): TGTGCCAGCAGCTTAACGGCAGGGGGGGAGCCGGAGCAGTTCTTC.

This sequence joins TRBV4-1 and TRBJ2-1; 8 nucleotides line up with TRBD1. J lost 8 bases, V lost 4 bases, and 10 bases had no gene match. This CDR3 contains 15 residues. The germline V gene encodes CDR1 MGHRA and CDR2 YSYEKL. The CDR3 DNA sequence: TGCGCCAGCAGCCTAGACAGGGGCGCGATGGATGAGCAGTTCTTC. It yields the protein CASSLDRGAMDEQFF.

This rearrangement joins TRBV15 to TRBJ2-4, with a weak D call TRBD2 (5 bases). CDR1 is LNHNV, CDR2 YYDKDF, per germline (reference sequence). The V end was cut by 0 bases, the J end by 3 bases, with 12 bases between. This CDR3 is built from 16 residues. The CDR3 sequence is CATSRDLGNGKNIQYF. The CDR3 nucleotides are TGTGCCACCAGCAGAGATCTCGGGAACGGCAAAAACATTCAGTACTTC.

The V and J genes are TRBV5-6 and TRBJ1-2; TRBD1 is a possible D gene (5 bases). The CDR3 runs to 15 residues. Trimming shortened V by 5 bases and J by 4 bases, and 18 bases separated the two germline ends. The germline gives CDR1 SGHDT, CDR2 YYEEEE. The CDR3 DNA follows: TGTGCCAGCAGTCCTCAGGACAAGCCATTCTATGGCTACACCTTC. It encodes CASSPQDKPFYGYTF.

The chain links TRBV6-6 to TRBJ2-7, with 8 bases that match TRBD2. This CDR3 spans 12 amino acids. From germline, CDR1 is MNHNY and CDR2 SVGAGI (reference sequence). Trimming cost V 6 bases and J 3 bases; bases outside gene matches: 1. This chain's CDR3 is CASRLADYEQYF. DNA of the CDR3: TGTGCCAGCAGACTAGCGGACTACGAGCAGTACTTC.

The chain recombines TRBV6-5 with TRBJ2-1; TRBD1 aligns across 7 bases. CDR1 and CDR2 (germline): MNHEY, SVGAGI. V dropped 0 bases and J dropped 13; count of bases not matched to a gene: 6. This CDR3 region has 13 residues. CDR3 in amino acids: CASSYSQGTVQFF. The CDR3 DNA is TGTGCCAGCAGTTACTCCCAAGGGACAGTCCAGTTCTTC.